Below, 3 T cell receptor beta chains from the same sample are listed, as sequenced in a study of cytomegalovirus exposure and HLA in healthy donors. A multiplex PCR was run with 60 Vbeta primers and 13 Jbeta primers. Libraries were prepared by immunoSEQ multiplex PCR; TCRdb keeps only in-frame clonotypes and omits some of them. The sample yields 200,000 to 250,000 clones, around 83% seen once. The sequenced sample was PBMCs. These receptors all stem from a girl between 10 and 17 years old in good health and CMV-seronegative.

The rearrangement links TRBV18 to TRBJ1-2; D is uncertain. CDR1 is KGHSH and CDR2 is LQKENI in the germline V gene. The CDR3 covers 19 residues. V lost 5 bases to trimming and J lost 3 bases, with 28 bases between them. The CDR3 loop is CASSSLQLLPGGIDYGYTF. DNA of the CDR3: TGTGCCAGCTCATCATTGCAACTTCTCCCTGGAGGGATCGACTATGGCTACACCTTC. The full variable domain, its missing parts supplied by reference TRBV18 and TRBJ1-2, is NAGVMQNPRHLVRRRGQEARLRCSPMKGHSHVYWYRQLPEEGLKFMVYLQKENIIDESGMPKERFSAEFPKEGPSILRIQQVVRGDSAAYFCASSSLQLLPGGIDYGYTFGSGTRLTVV.

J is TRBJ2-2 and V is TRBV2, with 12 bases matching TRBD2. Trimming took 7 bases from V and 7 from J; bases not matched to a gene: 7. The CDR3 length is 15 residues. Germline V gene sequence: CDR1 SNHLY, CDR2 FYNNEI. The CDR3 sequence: CASMTSGSTSGELFF. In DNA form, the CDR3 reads TGTGCCAGCATGACTAGCGGGAGTACCAGCGGGGAGCTGTTTTTT.

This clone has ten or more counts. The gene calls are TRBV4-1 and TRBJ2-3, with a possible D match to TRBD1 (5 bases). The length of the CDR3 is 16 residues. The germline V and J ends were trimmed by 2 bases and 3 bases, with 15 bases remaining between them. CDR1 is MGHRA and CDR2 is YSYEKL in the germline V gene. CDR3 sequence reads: CASSQPGMGATDTQYF. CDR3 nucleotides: TGCGCCAGCAGCCAACCAGGGATGGGTGCGACAGATACGCAGTATTTT.